This T cell receptor (beta chain) originates from a study of shared clonotypes between healthy human individuals. Study-wide points: In contrast to clonotypes shared by all four donors, non-shared clonotypes had lower generation probabilities.

Division of CD4+ cells produced a CD45RA+ naive subset and a CD45RA-negative memory subset. This CDR3 region has 15 residues. CDR1 is SEHNR, CDR2 FQNEAQ, per germline (reference sequence). The V gene lost 6 bases and the J gene lost 4 bases, with 15 bases spanning the gap. Sequenced by immunoSEQ multiplex PCR; TCRdb stores in-frame clones only, minus some. Of 2 million to 2.5 million clones listed, approximately 95% are singletons. A remark on this clone: Its antigen remains unknown.

The sample comprised naive CD4+ T cells sorted from blood. The subset denotes: CD45RA+ positively selected. This clonotype originated in a man younger than 35 in good health. The chain uses TRBV7-9 and TRBJ1-4; D remains unclear. The CDR3 here is CASSILSARNEKLFF. The CDR3 DNA reads as TGTGCCAGCAGTATCCTTAGCGCCCGTAATGAAAAACTGTTTTTT.